This T cell receptor (beta chain) was sequenced for a study of cytomegalovirus exposure and HLA in healthy donors (dated by TCRdb to the late 2010s). Looking at the study overall: According to a later analysis, the roughly 130 validation repertoires were produced on the same platform as the approximately 620 repertoires of the first cohort. The aim of the study was to test whether cataloging public T cell receptors could identify signatures of past pathogen exposure. In addition to the first cohort of about 650 subjects, a separate validation cohort of approximately 130 different subjects was used. To predict cytomegalovirus infection status, the study brought together high-throughput TCR immunosequencing, statistical association of individual TCRs with disease status, and machine learning.

The donors were included in the validation cohort of 130 or so subjects, a group kept apart from the approximately 700-subject first cohort. V loses 0 bases of germline sequence and J loses 3 bases, and the interval between the two ends is 14 bases. The CDR3 holds 16 amino acids from the cysteine to the phenylalanine. Solely the CDR3 DNA is kept, with 48 bases framed from the first base. In the germline V gene, CDR1 corresponds to SGHVS and CDR2 to FQNEAQ. The library was produced with the immunoSEQ multiplex PCR assay. As for how the authors treated the data: A statistical classification framework was developed to diagnose cytomegalovirus status using the catalog of TCR beta chain sequences. As stored in TCRdb, this immuneACCESS dataset retains in-frame rearrangements with V and J assigned. A fraction of the clones does not appear; measured against another copy, unresolved V genes explain less than half of the discrepancy, and the remainder lacks a known reason. V, J and clone size reflect that table, while D and trimming were determined from the DNA. This sample lists 190,000 or so clones; about 80% were detected once. About 2.8% of the sample belongs to the ten largest clones.

The study at large found these results: A few of the identified cytomegalovirus-associated TCR beta chains were confirmed in vitro to be specific for cytomegalovirus antigens. Subsequent analysis determined that TCRs grouped into clusters in the first cohort also showed a tendency toward co-occurrence across the 120 validation repertoires, and about 93% of cluster scores exceeded 0. Cytomegalovirus status was reported to be diagnosed by the classifier with high specificity and sensitivity in both the original and validation cohorts. All 120 or so repertoires were used to score co-occurrence in the validation cohort in a later analysis, because that analysis had no HLA typing for the cohort. Most TCR sequences were seen in very few donors, while some public TCRs were found in many individuals. It was suggested by the authors that the approach could potentially be generalized to other disease states and immunological phenotypes. The study listed 164 TCR beta chains as associated with cytomegalovirus.

A word on this clone: No antigen is known for it. Qualities for individual bases were not recorded, and no much larger clone is one base off.

Sequences were obtained from PBMCs. The rearranged chain carries TRBV7-8 and TRBJ1-2; TRBD1 is perhaps the D gene, given 5 matching bases. This sequence originates from a woman aged 18-29 years in good health and CMV-seropositive. The sequence in DNA is TGTGCCAGCAGCTTAGCCATACAGTTGGGGCACTATGGCTACACCTTC. Translation gives CASSLAIQLGHYGYTF.